The rows below give T cell receptor beta chains drawn from one sample of a study of shared clonotypes between healthy human individuals. Using immunoSEQ multiplex PCR, the repertoire was profiled, and TCRdb retains in-frame clones only, with some absent. The sample yields millions of clones, roughly nine tenths seen once. The sequenced material came from naive CD4+ T cells sorted from blood. The receptor set was obtained from a man aged 18 to 30 in good health. CDR3s include the opening cysteine and the closing phenylalanine or tryptophan. The D gene is left open where the match is weak. Size is stated for part of the rows, as once, few or many counts, or as a class when the clone is expanded.

clone size | J gene | D gene | V gene | CDR3 DNA | CDR3 protein
- | TRBJ1-4 | TRBD1 | TRBV10-1 | TGCGCCAGCTCGGACAGGAGGGGTGAAAAACTGTTTTTT | CASSDRRGEKLFF
- | TRBJ1-6 | TRBD1 | TRBV27 | TGTGCCAGCAGTGGGAGGAGGGGGCTATTTTCACCCCTCCACTTT | CASSGRRGLFSPLHF
- | TRBJ1-4 | - | TRBV30 | TGTGCCTGGACAACAACTAATGAAAAACTGTTTTTT | CAWTTTNEKLFF
- | TRBJ2-7 | - | TRBV30 | TGTGCCTGGAGTGTACGTGATGGGATCGAGCAGTACTTC | CAWSVRDGIEQYF
- | TRBJ2-2 | TRBD1 | TRBV19 | TGTGCCAGTAGAAGGACAGGGAACGCCGGGGAGCTGTTTTTT | CASRRTGNAGELFF
- | TRBJ2-7 | - | TRBV7-2 | TGTGCCAGCAGCCCCCCCAACCGCCCCTCCGAGCAGTACTTC | CASSPPNRPSEQYF
- | TRBJ1-3 | - | TRBV28 | TGTGCCAGCAGTTCGCCCCCCGGGGGCGATTCTGGAAACACCATATATTTT | CASSSPPGGDSGNTIYF
- | TRBJ1-2 | - | TRBV28 | TGTGCCAGCAGTGGGGGCCTCGGGTATGGCTACACCTTC | CASSGGLGYGYTF
once | TRBJ1-2 | - | TRBV20-1 | TGCAGTGCTTTGAATGGCTACACCTTC | CSALNGYTF
once | TRBJ1-5 | - | TRBV2 | TGTGCCAGCAGTGAAATGACAGCTCTCAATCAGCCCCAGCATTTT | CASSEMTALNQPQHF
once | TRBJ2-5 | TRBD2 | TRBV5-4 | TGTGCCAGCAGCAAGGGGGCGGGGGGGCCAGAGACCCAGTACTTC | CASSKGAGGPETQYF
- | TRBJ1-2 | - | TRBV21-1 | TGTGCCAGCAGCAACCGGGGCGCTAACTATGGCTACACCTTC | CASSNRGANYGYTF
once | TRBJ2-1 | TRBD1 | TRBV2 | TGTGCCAGCAAGTCGACAGTGTGGACAGGGGAAGGTGAGCAGTTCTTC | CASKSTVWTGEGEQFF